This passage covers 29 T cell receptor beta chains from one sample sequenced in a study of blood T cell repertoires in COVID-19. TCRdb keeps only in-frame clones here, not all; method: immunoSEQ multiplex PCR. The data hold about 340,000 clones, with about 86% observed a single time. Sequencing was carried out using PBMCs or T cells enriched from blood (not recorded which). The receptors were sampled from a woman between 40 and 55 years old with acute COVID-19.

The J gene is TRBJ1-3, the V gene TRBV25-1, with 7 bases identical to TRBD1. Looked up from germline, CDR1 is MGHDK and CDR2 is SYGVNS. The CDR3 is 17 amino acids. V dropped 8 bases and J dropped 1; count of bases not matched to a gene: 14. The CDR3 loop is CASAQTGILGSGNTIYF. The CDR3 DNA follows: TGTGCCAGCGCCCAGACAGGGATTTTAGGGTCTGGAAACACCATATATTTT.

CDR3: CASSPGDRGQPQHF. Written as DNA, the CDR3 is TGTGCCAGCTCACCAGGGGACAGGGGACAGCCCCAGCATTTT. The chain uses TRBV18 and TRBJ1-5, with 10 bases fitting TRBD1. The CDR3 runs to 14 residues. Losses at the gene ends were 2 bases for V and 7 bases for J; bases not matched to a gene: 2. CDR1 is KGHSH and CDR2 is LQKENI in the germline V gene.

The CDR3 sequence is CASSPTGGYTDTQYF. The CDR3 nucleotides read TGTGCCAGCAGCCCGACAGGGGGTTACACAGATACGCAGTATTTT. The chain employs TRBV9 and TRBJ2-3; 9 nucleotides match TRBD1. This CDR3 region has 15 residues. Per the germline V gene, CDR1 is SGDLS and CDR2 is YYNGEE. V shed 4 bases, J shed 2 bases, and the junction held 5 bases outside the gene matches.

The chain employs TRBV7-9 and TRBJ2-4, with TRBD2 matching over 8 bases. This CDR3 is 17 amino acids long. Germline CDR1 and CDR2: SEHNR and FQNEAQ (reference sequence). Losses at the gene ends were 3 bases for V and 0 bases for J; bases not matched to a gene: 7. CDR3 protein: CASSLILAGVAKNIQYF. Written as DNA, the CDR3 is TGTGCCAGCAGCTTGATCCTAGCGGGTGTAGCCAAAAACATTCAGTACTTC.

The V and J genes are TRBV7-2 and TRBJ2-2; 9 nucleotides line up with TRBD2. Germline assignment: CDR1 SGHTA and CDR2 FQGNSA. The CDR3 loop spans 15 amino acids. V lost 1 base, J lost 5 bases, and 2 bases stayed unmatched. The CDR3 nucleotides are TGTGCCAGCAGCTTAGGACTAGCGGAAACCGGGGAGCTGTTTTTT. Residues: CASSLGLAETGELFF.

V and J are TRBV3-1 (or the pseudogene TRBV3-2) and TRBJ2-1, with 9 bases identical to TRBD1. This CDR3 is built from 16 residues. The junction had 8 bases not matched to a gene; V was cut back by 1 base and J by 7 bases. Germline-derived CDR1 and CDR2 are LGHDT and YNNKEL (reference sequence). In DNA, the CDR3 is TGTGCCAGCAGCCAAGTTTCCGGGACAGGGTTTAATGAGCAGTTCTTC. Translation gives CASSQVSGTGFNEQFF.

CDR3 residues: CASRAGTPIVDEQFF. The CDR3, as DNA: TGCGCCAGCAGGGCCGGGACACCTATAGTGGATGAGCAGTTCTTC. The V gene is TRBV5-1, the J gene TRBJ2-1; perhaps TRBD1 as D (6 bases). V was trimmed by 5 bases and J by 8 bases, leaving 20 bases between them. From germline, CDR1 is SGHRS and CDR2 YFSETQ. This CDR3 is 15 amino acids long.

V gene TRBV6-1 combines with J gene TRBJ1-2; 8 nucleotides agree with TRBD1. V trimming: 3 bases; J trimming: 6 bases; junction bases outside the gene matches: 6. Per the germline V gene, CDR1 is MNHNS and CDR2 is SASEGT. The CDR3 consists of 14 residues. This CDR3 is CASSEVAGGHGYTF. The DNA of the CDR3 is TGTGCCAGCAGTGAGGTCGCAGGGGGCCATGGCTACACCTTC.

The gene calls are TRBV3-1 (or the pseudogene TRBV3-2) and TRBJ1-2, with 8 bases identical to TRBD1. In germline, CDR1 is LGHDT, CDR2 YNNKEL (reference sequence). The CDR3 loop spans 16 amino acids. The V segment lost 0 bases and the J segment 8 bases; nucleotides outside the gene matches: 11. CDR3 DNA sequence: TGTGCCAGCAGCCAAGATAGGCAGGGGGCGGTTATGGGCTACACCTTC. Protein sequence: CASSQDRQGAVMGYTF.

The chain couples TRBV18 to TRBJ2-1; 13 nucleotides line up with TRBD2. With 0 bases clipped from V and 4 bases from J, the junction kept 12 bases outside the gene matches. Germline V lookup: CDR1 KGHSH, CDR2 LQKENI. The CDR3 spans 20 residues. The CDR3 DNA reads TGTGCCAGCTCACCACCGAATAGAAGACTAGCGGGAGGTCCTTACAATGAGCAGTTCTTC. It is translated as CASSPPNRRLAGGPYNEQFF.

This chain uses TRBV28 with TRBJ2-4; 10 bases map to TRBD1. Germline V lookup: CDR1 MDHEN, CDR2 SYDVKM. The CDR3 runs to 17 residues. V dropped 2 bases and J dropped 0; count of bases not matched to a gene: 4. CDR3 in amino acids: CASSLGGQGSAKNIQYF. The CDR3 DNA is TGTGCCAGCAGTTTAGGGGGACAGGGGTCAGCCAAAAACATTCAGTACTTC. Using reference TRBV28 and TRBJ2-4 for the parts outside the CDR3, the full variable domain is DVKVTQSSRYLVKRTGEKVFLECVQDMDHENMFWYRQDPGLGLRLIYFSYDVKMKEKGDIPEGYSVSREKKERFSLILESASTNQTSMYLCASSLGGQGSAKNIQYFGAGTRLSVL.

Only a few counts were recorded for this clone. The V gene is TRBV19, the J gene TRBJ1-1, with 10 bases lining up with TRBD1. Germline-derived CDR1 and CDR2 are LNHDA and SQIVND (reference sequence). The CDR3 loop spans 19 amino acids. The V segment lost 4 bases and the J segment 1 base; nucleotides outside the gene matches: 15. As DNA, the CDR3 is TGTGCCAGTAGTACCGGCCCACGACAGGGGGCTACCCCGAACACTGAAGCTTTCTTT. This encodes CASSTGPRQGATPNTEAFF.

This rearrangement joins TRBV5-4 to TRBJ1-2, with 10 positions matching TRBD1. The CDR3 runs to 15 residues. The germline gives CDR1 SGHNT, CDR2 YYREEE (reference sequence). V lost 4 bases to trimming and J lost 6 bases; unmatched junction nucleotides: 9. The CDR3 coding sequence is TGTGCCAGCAGCCCTGGACAGGGGGATTGGCATGGCTACACCTTC. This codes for CASSPGQGDWHGYTF.

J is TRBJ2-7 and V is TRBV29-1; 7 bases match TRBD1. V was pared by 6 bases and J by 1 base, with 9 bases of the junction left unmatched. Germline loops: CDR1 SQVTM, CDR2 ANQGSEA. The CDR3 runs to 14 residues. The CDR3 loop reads CSVGDRQGSYEQYF. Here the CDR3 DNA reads TGCAGCGTGGGTGATAGACAGGGATCCTACGAGCAGTACTTC.

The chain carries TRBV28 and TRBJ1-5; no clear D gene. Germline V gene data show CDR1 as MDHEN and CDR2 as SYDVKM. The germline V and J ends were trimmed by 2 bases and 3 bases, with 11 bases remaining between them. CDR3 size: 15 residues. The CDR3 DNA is TGTGCCAGCAGTTTAGGAGGCCTCACCAATCAGCCCCAGCATTTT. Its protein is CASSLGGLTNQPQHF.

In DNA, the CDR3 is TGTGCCAGCAGCTCTGGACTAGCTTCGGATACGCAGTATTTT. This translates into CASSSGLASDTQYF. This chain joins TRBV5-4 and TRBJ2-3, with 8 bases matching TRBD2. CDR3 length: 14 amino acids. Germline CDR1 SGHNT, CDR2 YYREEE (reference sequence). V was pared by 3 bases and J by 6 bases, with 6 bases of the junction left unmatched.

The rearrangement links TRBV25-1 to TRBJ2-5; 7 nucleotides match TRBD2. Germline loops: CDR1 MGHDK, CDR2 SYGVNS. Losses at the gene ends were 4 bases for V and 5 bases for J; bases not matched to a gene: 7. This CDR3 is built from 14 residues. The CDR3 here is CASSGTREGETQYF. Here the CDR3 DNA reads TGTGCCAGCAGTGGTACGAGGGAGGGGGAGACCCAGTACTTC.

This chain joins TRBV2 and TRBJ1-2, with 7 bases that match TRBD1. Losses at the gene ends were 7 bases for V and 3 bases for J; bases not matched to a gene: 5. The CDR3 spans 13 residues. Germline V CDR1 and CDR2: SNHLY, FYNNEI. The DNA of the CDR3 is TGTGCCAGCATTGCAGGGGGGCACTATGGCTACACCTTC. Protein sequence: CASIAGGHYGYTF.

CDR3 coding DNA: TGTGCCAGCAGCCCACAATTGCGGCGGGAGGGGGCAGATACGCAGTATTTT. As protein: CASSPQLRREGADTQYF. V and J are TRBV4-2 and TRBJ2-3, with TRBD2 matching over 9 bases. The junction had 12 bases not matched to a gene; V was cut back by 4 bases and J by 4 bases. Germline V gives CDR1 LGHNA, CDR2 YNFKEQ. The CDR3 loop spans 17 amino acids.

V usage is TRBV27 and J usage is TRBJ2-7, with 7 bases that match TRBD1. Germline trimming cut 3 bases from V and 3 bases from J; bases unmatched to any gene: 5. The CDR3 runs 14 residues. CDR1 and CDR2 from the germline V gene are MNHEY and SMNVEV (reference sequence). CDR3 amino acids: CASSFAAGGYEQYF. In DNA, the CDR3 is TGTGCCAGCAGTTTCGCGGCAGGGGGCTACGAGCAGTACTTC.

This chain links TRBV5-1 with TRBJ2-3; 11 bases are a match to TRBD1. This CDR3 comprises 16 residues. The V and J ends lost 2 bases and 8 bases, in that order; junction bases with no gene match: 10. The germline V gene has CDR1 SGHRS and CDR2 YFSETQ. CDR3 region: CASSFGQGADGVTQYF. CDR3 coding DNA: TGCGCCAGCAGCTTCGGACAGGGGGCAGATGGGGTTACGCAGTATTTT.

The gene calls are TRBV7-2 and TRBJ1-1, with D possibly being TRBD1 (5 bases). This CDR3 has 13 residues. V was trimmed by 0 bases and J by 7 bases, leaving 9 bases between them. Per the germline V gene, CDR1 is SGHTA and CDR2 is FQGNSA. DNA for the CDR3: TGTGCCAGCAGCTTAGCGGAGGGGAGTGAAGCTTTCTTT. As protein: CASSLAEGSEAFF.

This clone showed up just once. Here the CDR3 DNA reads TGTGCCAGCAGTTTTGGACTAGCGGGAGTTGGCGAGCAGTTCTTC. Amino acids: CASSFGLAGVGEQFF. The J gene is TRBJ2-1, the V gene TRBV6-1; TRBD2 matches 13 bases. The germline gives CDR1 MNHNS, CDR2 SASEGT. V was pared by 5 bases and J by 10 bases, with 8 bases of the junction left unmatched. This CDR3 has 15 amino acids.

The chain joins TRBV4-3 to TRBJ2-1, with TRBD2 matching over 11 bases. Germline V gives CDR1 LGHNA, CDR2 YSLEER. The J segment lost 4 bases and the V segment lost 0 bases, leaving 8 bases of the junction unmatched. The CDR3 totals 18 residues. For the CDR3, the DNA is TGCGCCAGCAGCCAAGAGCGAACTAGCGGGGGACTTTACAATGAGCAGTTCTTC. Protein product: CASSQERTSGGLYNEQFF.

The CDR3 sequence: CASSLASGSYNEQFF. The DNA of the CDR3 is TGTGCCAGCAGCTTGGCTAGCGGCTCCTACAATGAGCAGTTCTTC. The rearrangement joins TRBV5-6 to TRBJ2-1; 7 bases fit TRBD2. The J segment lost 0 bases and the V segment lost 0 bases, leaving 0 bases of the junction unmatched. Germline lookup yields CDR1 SGHDT and CDR2 YYEEEE. The CDR3 totals 15 residues.

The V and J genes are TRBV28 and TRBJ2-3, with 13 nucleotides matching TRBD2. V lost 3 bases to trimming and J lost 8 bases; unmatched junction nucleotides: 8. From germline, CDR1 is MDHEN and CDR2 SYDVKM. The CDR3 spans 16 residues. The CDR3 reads CASSLVLAGGPGTQYF. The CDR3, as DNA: TGTGCCAGCAGTTTGGTACTAGCGGGGGGGCCTGGTACGCAGTATTTT.

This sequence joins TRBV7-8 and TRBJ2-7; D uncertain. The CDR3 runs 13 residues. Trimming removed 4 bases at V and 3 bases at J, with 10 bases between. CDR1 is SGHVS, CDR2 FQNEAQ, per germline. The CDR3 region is CASSSGRFYEQYF. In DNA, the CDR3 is TGTGCCAGCAGCTCCGGCAGGTTCTACGAGCAGTACTTC.

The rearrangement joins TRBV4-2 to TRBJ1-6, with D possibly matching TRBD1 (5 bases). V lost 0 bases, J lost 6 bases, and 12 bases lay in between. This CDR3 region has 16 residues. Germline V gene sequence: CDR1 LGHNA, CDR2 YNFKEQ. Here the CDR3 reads CASSQEGRVANSPLHF. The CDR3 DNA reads TGTGCCAGCAGCCAAGAAGGCAGGGTCGCTAATTCACCCCTCCACTTT.

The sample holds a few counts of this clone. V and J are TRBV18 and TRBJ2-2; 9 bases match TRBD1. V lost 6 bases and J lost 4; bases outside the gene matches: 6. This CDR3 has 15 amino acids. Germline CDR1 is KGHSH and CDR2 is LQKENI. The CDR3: CASSPGTGFTGELFF. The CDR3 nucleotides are TGTGCCAGCTCTCCCGGGACAGGGTTCACCGGGGAGCTGTTTTTT.